This TCR beta chain stems from a study of blood T cell repertoires in COVID-19. Study summary: The cDNA or gDNA used as material had been derived from T cells, B-cell-depleted T cells, or PBMCs.

The V end lost 4 bases, the J end lost 6 bases, and 16 bases lay between the germline ends. This CDR3 spans 14 amino acids. Germline V gene lookup returns CDR1 GTSNPN and CDR2 SVGIG (reference sequence). Using immunoSEQ multiplex PCR, the repertoire was profiled, and TCRdb retains in-frame clones only, with some absent. The sample consists of about 260,000 clones, 70% to 90% of them appearing once. Exposed volunteers were people who met a COVID-19 case within 2 weeks before study entry. Sample: PBMCs or T cells enriched from blood (not recorded which). The chain recombines TRBV30 with TRBJ1-5, with D uncertain. The origin of this receptor is a man aged 45-65 years who had been exposed to COVID-19. The CDR3 here is CAWNSAGVFQPQHF. For the CDR3, the DNA is TGTGCCTGGAATTCGGCAGGTGTATTTCAGCCCCAGCATTTT.